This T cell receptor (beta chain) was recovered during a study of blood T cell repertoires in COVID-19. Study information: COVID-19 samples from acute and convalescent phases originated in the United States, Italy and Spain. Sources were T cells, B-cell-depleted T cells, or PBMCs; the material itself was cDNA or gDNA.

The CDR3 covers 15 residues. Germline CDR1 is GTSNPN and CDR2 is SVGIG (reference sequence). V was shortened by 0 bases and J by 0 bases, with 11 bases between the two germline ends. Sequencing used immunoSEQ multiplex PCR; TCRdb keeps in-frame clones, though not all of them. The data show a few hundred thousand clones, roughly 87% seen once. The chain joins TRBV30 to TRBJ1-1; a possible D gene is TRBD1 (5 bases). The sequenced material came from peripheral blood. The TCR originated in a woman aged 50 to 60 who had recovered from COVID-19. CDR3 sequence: CAWSVSTGMNTEAFF. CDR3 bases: TGTGCCTGGAGTGTCTCTACAGGCATGAACACTGAAGCTTTCTTT.